Below, 2 T cell receptor beta chains from the same sample are listed, as sequenced in a study of response to subunit inactivated influenza vaccine (dated by TCRdb to 2017 to 2018). The library was made by RT-PCR. The instrument was an Illumina HiSeq 2500. The public reads were reanalyzed by TCRdb: fastp trimming at Q25, MiXCR alignment, in-frame beta chains only. CDR3 protein sequences are deduplicated, and each keeps its most common genes and DNA. This sample is represented by approximately 490,000 distinct CDR3 sequences; 7.2% of them were singletons. The ten largest make up around 14% of the sample. The source material was PBMCs from blood, sampled about 23 months after vaccination. The receptors come from a man aged 50 to 69 who received an inactivated influenza vaccine. Donor details come from another sample of the same person, matched by shared clones.

This clonotype showed up many times. The chain has TRBV9 and TRBJ2-3, with 11 bases identical to TRBD2. The trim removed 0 bases at V and 4 bases at J, leaving 7 bases unmatched. This CDR3 has 17 residues. CDR1 is SGDLS, CDR2 YYNGEE, per germline. DNA of the CDR3: TGTGCCAGCAGCGTAGATCCCCTAGCGGGAGGATCAGATACGCAGTATTTT. Encoded protein: CASSVDPLAGGSDTQYF.

There are many counts of this clonotype. This chain connects TRBV12-3 or TRBV12-4 to TRBJ1-1; the D gene is possibly TRBD1 (6 bases). This CDR3 is 14 amino acids long. The V gene lost 5 bases and the J gene lost 4 bases, with 14 bases spanning the gap. CDR3 DNA sequence: TGTGCCAGCAGTCCTTGGGGGGCAGGCACTGAAGCTTTCTTT. Translated, it gives CASSPWGAGTEAFF.